This TCR beta chain was retrieved from a study of shared T cell receptors in the human thymus. Trimming took 3 bases from V and 6 from J; bases not matched to a gene: 16. The germline CDR1 and CDR2 sequences are SGHDN and FVKESK. This CDR3 is built from 18 residues. Measured with immunoSEQ multiplex PCR; TCRdb has only the in-frame clones, and not every one. This table has some 700,000 clones, approximately 90% appearing once. A few counts support this clone. The same sample was also studied in work on human thymus T cells. In that study: Apparent skewing of V and J gene usage characterized both thymic and blood repertoires.

Material: thymocytes. The TCR originated in a boy in the first two years of life with a congenital heart defect. The chain joins TRBV14 to TRBJ2-7; TRBD2 matches at 11 bases. CDR3 nucleotides: TGTGCCAGCAGCCAGGAACCTGAGTCGACTAGCGGGAAACGCGAGCAGTACTTC. Protein product: CASSQEPESTSGKREQYF.